Below, 22 T cell receptor beta chains from the same sample are listed, as sequenced in a study of T-cell reconstitution after alpha-beta-depleted transplantation in children (dated by TCRdb to the mid-2010s). Library preparation was by PCR. Sequencing was performed on an Illumina HiSeq 2500. TCR library preparation used molecular barcoding, with unique molecular identifiers applied to normalize quantification of the TCRbeta repertoire. The public reads were quality trimmed at Q25 with fastp and then assembled into clones with MiXCR by TCRdb, keeping productive beta chains. For every CDR3 protein sequence, its rows merge into one entry that carries the most common genes and DNA. In all, the sample holds hundreds of thousands of distinct CDR3 sequences, and roughly 15% of those were seen once. The top ten constitute 0.9% to 1.2% of the sample. This material consisted of PBMCs from the stem cell graft donor, taken from the stem cell graft. The receptors stem from a human donor who donated a stem cell graft to a child with acute myeloid leukemia.

In this sample, this clonotype turned up many times. This chain connects TRBV12-3 or TRBV12-4 to TRBJ1-3; D is unclear. Trimming took off 2 bases at V and 3 bases at J, with 8 bases between the two ends. The CDR3 sequence is 14 residues long. CDR3 bases: TGTGCCAGCAGTTTAAGGCACGATGGAAACACCATATATTTT. It codes for CASSLRHDGNTIYF.

In this sample, this clonotype turned up a few times. The chain is built from TRBV3-1 and TRBJ2-7, with D perhaps TRBD1 or TRBD2 (6 bases each). This CDR3 contains 16 residues. V lost 4 bases, J lost 5 bases, and 21 bases lay in between. CDR1 LGHDT and CDR2 YNNKEL come from the germline V gene (reference sequence). The CDR3: CASSPDPRGGENEQYF. The CDR3, as DNA: TGTGCCAGCAGCCCAGACCCCAGGGGCGGGGAGAACGAGCAGTACTTC.

This clonotype was counted only a few times. V and J are TRBV27 and TRBJ1-4, with 11 bases aligning to TRBD1. J lost 0 bases, V lost 0 bases, and 3 bases had no gene match. This CDR3 has 18 residues. In germline, CDR1 is MNHEY, CDR2 SMNVEV (reference sequence). This chain's CDR3 is CASSLSRDRGATNEKLFF. Here the CDR3 DNA reads TGTGCCAGCAGTTTATCCCGGGACAGGGGGGCAACTAATGAAAAACTGTTTTTT.

This clonotype was recorded a few times. This chain links TRBV5-5 with TRBJ2-1, with 8 bases aligning to TRBD1. The germline V gene encodes CDR1 SGHKS and CDR2 YYEKEE (reference sequence). There are 15 residues in the CDR3. Unmatched junction bases numbered 7, after V lost 5 bases and J lost 3 bases. CDR3 sequence: CASRDRDSYYNEQFF. The CDR3 coding sequence is TGTGCCAGCAGGGACAGGGACAGCTACTACAATGAGCAGTTCTTC.

Many counts were recorded for this clonotype. The CDR3 coding sequence is TGCAGTGCTTCCGGACCCTCCGAGAGTTCACCCCTCCACTTT. Its translation: CSASGPSESSPLHF. The chain uses TRBV20-1 and TRBJ1-6; D not certain. The CDR3 runs to 14 residues. V lost 5 bases and J 9 bases, leaving 17 bases between the germline ends. Germline V lookup: CDR1 DFQATT, CDR2 SNEGSKA (reference sequence).

In this sample, this clonotype turned up many times. V gene TRBV6-2 or TRBV6-3 combines with J gene TRBJ1-1; D unresolved. Germline assignment: CDR1 MNHEY and CDR2 SVGEGT. Trimming removed 0 bases from V and 1 base from J, with 6 bases in between. CDR3 length: 14 residues. CDR3 DNA: TGTGCCAGCAGTTACTCCGCGGGGAACACTGAAGCTTTCTTT. This sequence encodes CASSYSAGNTEAFF.

The V and J genes are TRBV4-2 and TRBJ2-1; 11 nucleotides align to TRBD2. The CDR3 is made up of 16 amino acids. The junction had 4 bases not matched to a gene; V was cut back by 3 bases and J by 3 bases. Germline V gene sequence: CDR1 LGHNA, CDR2 YNFKEQ. CDR3 nucleotide sequence: TGTGCCAGCAGCCAGAAAGGGACTAGCGGCTACAATGAGCAGTTCTTC. Protein: CASSQKGTSGYNEQFF.

This chain connects TRBV11-3 to TRBJ1-1; D might be TRBD1 (5 bases). The V gene lost 2 bases and the J gene lost 0 bases, with 13 bases spanning the gap. Per germline, CDR1 SGHNT and CDR2 YENEEA. The CDR3 consists of 16 residues. CDR3 sequence: CASSLFGTPMNTEAFF. Written as DNA, the CDR3 is TGTGCCAGCAGCTTATTCGGGACGCCCATGAACACTGAAGCTTTCTTT. The entire variable domain, with the rest obtained from reference TRBV11-3 and TRBJ1-1, is as follows: EAGVVQSPRYKIIEKKQPVAFWCNPISGHNTLYWYLQNLGQGPELLIRYENEEAVDDSQLPKDRFSAERLKGVDSTLKIQPAELGDSAVYLCASSLFGTPMNTEAFFGQGTRLTVV.

This clonotype was detected only a few times. The chain links TRBV6-5 to TRBJ2-3; D gene unclear. CDR1 and CDR2 from the germline V gene are MNHEY and SVGAGI. Trimming shortened V by 2 bases and J by 4 bases, and 13 bases separated the two germline ends. The CDR3 loop spans 15 amino acids. In DNA form, the CDR3 reads TGTGCCAGCAGTTACGGGGTGGATGGGGCAGATACGCAGTATTTT. Translating gives CASSYGVDGADTQYF.

This clonotype was recorded at least ten times. The gene calls are TRBV20-1 and TRBJ2-7; D is perhaps TRBD1 (6 bases). Germline values: CDR1 DFQATT, CDR2 SNEGSKA (reference sequence). With 6 bases removed from V and 5 bases from J, the gap between germline ends came to 26 bases. The CDR3 consists of 16 residues. The DNA for the CDR3 is TGCAGTGCCACTCGACCAATGCAGGGGAAGGGCGACGAGCAGTACGTC. Translated, it gives CSATRPMQGKGDEQYV.

This clonotype was seen at least ten times. This chain connects TRBV7-2 to TRBJ2-7; 9 bases map to TRBD1. Unmatched junction bases numbered 6, after V lost 0 bases and J lost 6 bases. Germline-derived CDR1 and CDR2 are SGHTA and FQGNSA. This CDR3 is 15 amino acids long. The CDR3 region is CASSLAGTGIIEQYF. The CDR3 DNA follows: TGTGCCAGCAGCTTAGCAGGGACAGGGATCATCGAGCAGTACTTC.

The table lists this clonotype with many counts. This rearrangement joins TRBV29-1 to TRBJ2-7; 9 nucleotides line up with TRBD1. Germline V CDR1 and CDR2: SQVTM, ANQGSEA. The CDR3 covers 13 residues. The junction had 5 bases not matched to a gene; V was cut back by 3 bases and J by 5 bases. CDR3 nucleotide sequence: TGCAGCGTTGATGACAGGGGGACTGACGAGCAGTACTTC. It encodes CSVDDRGTDEQYF.

V and J are TRBV15 and TRBJ1-2, with 7 bases aligning to TRBD1. J gave up 6 bases and V 0 bases, and 10 bases lay outside the gene matches. The germline CDR1 and CDR2 sequences are LNHNV and YYDKDF (reference sequence). This CDR3 is 16 amino acids long. The chain's CDR3 is CATSRDVGTVGNGYTF. The CDR3 DNA reads TGTGCCACCAGCAGAGATGTCGGGACAGTCGGAAATGGCTACACCTTC.

This clonotype was observed a handful of times. The V and J genes are TRBV20-1 and TRBJ1-4, with a tentative D call TRBD1 (5 bases). The CDR3 is 15 amino acids. V lost 4 bases and J lost 6, with 18 bases in between. Germline CDR1 is DFQATT and CDR2 is SNEGSKA (reference sequence). As DNA, the CDR3 is TGCAGTGCTACCCAGACGGGGGTGGCTTATGAAAAACTGTTTTTT. Translating it yields CSATQTGVAYEKLFF.

The chain carries TRBV7-2 and TRBJ2-5; no definite D call. This CDR3 spans 13 amino acids. Germline CDR1 and CDR2: SGHTA and FQGNSA. Trimming removed 4 bases from V and 1 base from J, with 7 bases in between. The CDR3 region has the DNA TGTGCCAGCAGCTGGCAGTTCCAAGAGACCCAGTACTTC. Protein product: CASSWQFQETQYF.

This clonotype was detected ten times or more. The chain joins TRBV12-3 or TRBV12-4 to TRBJ2-3; 10 nucleotides align to TRBD2. CDR3 length equals 17 residues. Unmatched junction bases numbered 5, after V lost 2 bases and J lost 0 bases. CDR3 sequence (DNA): TGTGCCAGCAGTTTAAGGCTAGCGGGAGCAAGCACAGATACGCAGTATTTT. Translation: CASSLRLAGASTDTQYF.

This clonotype was counted ten times or more. The chain joins TRBV29-1 to TRBJ1-5; TRBD1 matches at 10 bases. The CDR3 is 13 amino acids. V dropped 4 bases and J dropped 6; count of bases not matched to a gene: 3. The germline V gene encodes CDR1 SQVTM and CDR2 ANQGSEA. For the CDR3, the DNA is TGCAGCGTTGGACAGGGGGCCGCTCAGCCCCAGCATTTT. It encodes CSVGQGAAQPQHF. Combining the CDR3 with reference TRBV29-1 and TRBJ1-5 gives the whole variable domain SAVISQKPSRDICQRGTSLTIQCQVDSQVTMMFWYRQQPGQSLTLIATANQGSEATYESGFVIDKFPISRPNLTFSTLTVSNMSPEDSSIYLCSVGQGAAQPQHFGDGTRLSIL.

This sequence joins TRBV7-9 and TRBJ2-1; D ambiguous. Germline values: CDR1 SEHNR, CDR2 FQNEAQ (reference sequence). Deletions cut 5 bases from V and 7 bases from J, with 15 bases between. CDR3 length: 14 residues. As DNA, the CDR3 is TGTGCCAGCAGCCTTCGGACCTCTAGGAATGAGCAGTTCTTC. Encoded protein: CASSLRTSRNEQFF.

There are a few counts of this clonotype. This sequence joins TRBV5-1 and TRBJ1-2, with D possibly being TRBD1 (5 bases). Germline assignment: CDR1 SGHRS and CDR2 YFSETQ. V lost 0 bases and J lost 6, with 9 bases in between. The CDR3 spans 13 residues. For the CDR3, the DNA is TGCGCCAGCAGCTTGGTCGCGGGGGATGGCTACACCTTC. Amino acids: CASSLVAGDGYTF.

The chain recombines TRBV21-1 with TRBJ2-2; TRBD1 reflects the table's D call only, with no check against the DNA. TRBV21-1 is noted as a pseudogene. The CDR3 runs 15 residues. CDR3 sequence (DNA): TGTGCCAGCAGCCCTCGGACAGGGGGCTCCGGGGAGCTGTTTTTT. It is translated as CASSPRTGGSGELFF.

The genes are TRBV12-3 or TRBV12-4 and TRBJ2-1; D is unclear. The CDR3 contains 13 residues. Trimming took off 2 bases at V and 6 bases at J, with 8 bases between the two ends. The CDR3 DNA sequence: TGTGCCAGCAGTTTATTCACCGGCAATGAGCAGTTCTTC. Its translation is CASSLFTGNEQFF.

This chain uses TRBV20-1 with TRBJ1-5; D unresolved. CDR1 and CDR2 from the germline V gene are DFQATT and SNEGSKA (reference sequence). V shed 1 base and J shed 0 bases, with 10 bases lying between them. This CDR3 region has 15 residues. The CDR3 coding sequence is TGCAGTGCTAGAGCCGACGGATATAGCAATCAGCCCCAGCATTTT. Translated, it gives CSARADGYSNQPQHF.